These 14 T cell receptor beta chains were all obtained from the same sample, sequenced in a study of blood T cell repertoires in COVID-19. Sequenced by immunoSEQ multiplex PCR; TCRdb stores in-frame clones only, minus some. The table records around 70,000 clones, roughly 85% of them present only once. Sequences were obtained from peripheral blood. These TCRs come from a human donor in a cohort sampled during active COVID-19.

The chain has TRBV10-2 and TRBJ1-1; no firm D call. Trimming took 0 bases from V and 2 from J, leaving 7 bases between them. The length of the CDR3 is 14 residues. Germline CDR1 WSHSY, CDR2 SAAADI. CDR3 residues: CASSESEANTEAFF. In DNA form, the CDR3 reads TGCGCCAGCAGTGAGTCTGAAGCTAACACTGAAGCTTTCTTT.

The chain is built from TRBV12-3 or TRBV12-4 and TRBJ2-7; possible D gene TRBD1, 5 bases. This CDR3 spans 13 amino acids. With 3 bases removed from V and 3 bases from J, the gap between germline ends came to 9 bases. The CDR3 spells CASSFRQGYEQYF. The CDR3 DNA reads as TGTGCCAGCAGTTTTAGGCAGGGCTACGAGCAGTACTTC.

This chain links TRBV5-4 with TRBJ2-5; perhaps TRBD1 as D (5 bases). CDR1 is SGHNT and CDR2 is YYREEE in the germline V gene (reference sequence). Trimming took 1 base from V and 2 from J, leaving 9 bases between them. The CDR3 is 14 amino acids. CDR3 sequence (DNA): TGTGCCAGCAGCTTGCAGGGTCCTCAAGAGACCCAGTACTTC. It specifies CASSLQGPQETQYF. The full variable domain, rest sourced from reference TRBV5-4 and TRBJ2-5, is ETGVTQSPTHLIKTRGQQVTLRCSSQSGHNTVSWYQQALGQGPQFIFQYYREEENGRGNFPPRFSGLQFPNYSSELNVNALELDDSALYLCASSLQGPQETQYFGPGTRLLVL.

The chain combines TRBV7-9 with TRBJ2-5, with TRBD1 as a possible D gene (6 bases). Deletions cut 7 bases from V and 1 base from J, with 16 bases between. This CDR3 is 15 amino acids long. The germline gives CDR1 SEHNR, CDR2 FQNEAQ (reference sequence). CDR3 in amino acids: CASTKIGTTQETQYF. In nucleotides, the CDR3 is TGTGCCAGCACCAAAATTGGGACAACCCAAGAGACCCAGTACTTC.

This clone was seen once. The rearrangement uses TRBV19 and TRBJ2-7, with D perhaps TRBD1 (6 bases). Germline loops: CDR1 LNHDA, CDR2 SQIVND (reference sequence). V lost 5 bases, J lost 0 bases, and 11 bases lay in between. The CDR3 covers 14 residues. CDR3 nucleotides: TGTGCCAGTAGTGCCCGGACAGACTCCTACGAGCAGTACTTC. Translated: CASSARTDSYEQYF.

This chain joins TRBV5-1 and TRBJ2-7; D is perhaps TRBD1 (6 bases). Per the germline V gene, CDR1 is SGHRS and CDR2 is YFSETQ. Trimming stripped 0 bases from V and 2 bases from J, with 9 bases between. The CDR3 is 14 amino acids. DNA of the CDR3: TGCGCCAGCAGCTTGGGACAGGAAACCTACGAGCAGTACTTC. It yields the protein CASSLGQETYEQYF.

CDR3 DNA: TGCGCCAGCAGCCAAAGGGGGGGCGGTGTGGATACGCAGTATTTT. It yields the protein CASSQRGGGVDTQYF. J is TRBJ2-3 and V is TRBV4-3, with D perhaps matching TRBD2 (7 bases). CDR3 length: 15 amino acids. Trimming pared 2 bases from V and 6 bases from J, leaving 15 bases between. Germline lookup yields CDR1 LGHNA and CDR2 YSLEER.

This sequence joins TRBV5-1 and TRBJ2-1, with 11 bases identical to TRBD2. The CDR3 is 20 amino acids. V gave up 4 bases and J gave up 2 bases; unmatched junction bases: 17. CDR1 is SGHRS, CDR2 YFSETQ, per germline. CDR3 loop: CASSAPLAGVNSGPYNEQFF. The CDR3 bases are TGCGCCAGCAGCGCGCCACTAGCGGGAGTAAACTCGGGCCCCTACAATGAGCAGTTCTTC.

The chain carries TRBV2 and TRBJ2-1, with 7 bases matching TRBD1. V was clipped by 8 bases and J by 9 bases; unmatched bases: 4. The CDR3 covers 11 residues. CDR1 is SNHLY and CDR2 is FYNNEI in the germline V gene. The CDR3 here is CASDRVGEQFF. The CDR3 region has the DNA TGTGCCAGCGACAGGGTTGGTGAGCAGTTCTTC.

In this sample, this clone turned up a few times. V gene TRBV5-1 combines with J gene TRBJ1-6; 10 nucleotides match TRBD1. The CDR3 length is 19 residues. The V and J ends lost 4 bases and 0 bases, in that order; junction bases with no gene match: 10. Germline CDR1 SGHRS, CDR2 YFSETQ. The CDR3 spells CASSPRGQGPSSYNSPLHF. CDR3 bases: TGCGCCAGCAGCCCCCGGGGACAGGGGCCGAGCTCCTATAATTCACCCCTCCACTTT.

The chain has TRBV5-6 and TRBJ2-7; perhaps TRBD2 as D (6 bases). V lost 4 bases to trimming and J lost 7 bases, with 18 bases between them. Germline values: CDR1 SGHDT, CDR2 YYEEEE. This CDR3 has 14 residues. CDR3 sequence: CASSRLTGEWEQYF. DNA for the CDR3: TGTGCCAGCAGCAGGTTAACGGGAGAGTGGGAGCAGTACTTC.

The genes are TRBV4-3 and TRBJ1-3; no firm D call. The CDR3 spans 15 residues. Trimming removed 0 bases from V and 4 bases from J, with 10 bases in between. Germline CDR1 and CDR2: LGHNA and YSLEER. This CDR3 is CASSQELNIGNTIYF. CDR3 DNA: TGCGCCAGCAGCCAAGAACTAAACATCGGAAACACCATATATTTT.

This sequence joins TRBV6-5 and TRBJ1-4; D is unclear. This CDR3 is 15 amino acids long. In germline, CDR1 is MNHEY, CDR2 SVGAGI. V lost 6 bases and J 0 bases, leaving 11 bases between the germline ends. CDR3 loop: CASRTSETTNEKLFF. The CDR3 DNA sequence: TGTGCCAGCAGAACCTCGGAGACAACTAATGAAAAACTGTTTTTT.

This clone was found once. The V gene is TRBV5-1, the J gene TRBJ2-1, with TRBD1 as a possible D gene (5 bases). The germline CDR1 and CDR2 sequences are SGHRS and YFSETQ. Trimming stripped 0 bases from V and 5 bases from J, with 9 bases between. The CDR3 is made up of 14 amino acids. This CDR3 is CASSLEAGNNEQFF. CDR3 coding DNA: TGCGCCAGCAGCTTGGAGGCAGGGAACAATGAGCAGTTCTTC.